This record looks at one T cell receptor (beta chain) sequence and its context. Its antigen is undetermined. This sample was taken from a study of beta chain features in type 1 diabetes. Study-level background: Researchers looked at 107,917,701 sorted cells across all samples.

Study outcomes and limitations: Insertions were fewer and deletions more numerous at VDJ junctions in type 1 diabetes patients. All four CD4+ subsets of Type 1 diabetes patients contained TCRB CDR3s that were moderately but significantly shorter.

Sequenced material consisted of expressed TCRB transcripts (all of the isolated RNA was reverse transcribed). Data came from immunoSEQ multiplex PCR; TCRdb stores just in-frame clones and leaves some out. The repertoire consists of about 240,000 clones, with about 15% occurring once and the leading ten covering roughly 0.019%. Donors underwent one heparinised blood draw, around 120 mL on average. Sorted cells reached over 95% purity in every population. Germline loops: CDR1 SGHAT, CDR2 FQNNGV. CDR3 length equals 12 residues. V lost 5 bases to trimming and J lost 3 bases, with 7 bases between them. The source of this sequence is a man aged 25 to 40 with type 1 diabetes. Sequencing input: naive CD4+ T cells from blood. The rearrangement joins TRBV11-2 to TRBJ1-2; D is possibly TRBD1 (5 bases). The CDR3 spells CASSQTDYGYTF. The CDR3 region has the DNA TGTGCCAGCAGCCAGACAGACTATGGCTACACCTTC. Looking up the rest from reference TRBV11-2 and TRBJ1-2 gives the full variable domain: EAGVAQSPRYKIIEKRQSVAFWCNPISGHATLYWYQQILGQGPKLLIQFQNNGVVDDSQLPKDRFSAERLKGVDSTLKIQPAKLEDSAVYLCASSQTDYGYTFGSGTRLTVV.